The 3 T cell receptor beta chains below were found in one sample sequenced in a study of blood T cell repertoires in COVID-19. TCRdb's copy holds only in-frame clones and misses some; the assay was immunoSEQ multiplex PCR. Seen here are about 82,000 clones, approximately 82% observed once, and the top ten hold about 18%. Source material: peripheral blood. These receptors all stem from a woman in her fifties or sixties with acute or convalescent COVID-19.

V usage is TRBV11-2 and J usage is TRBJ1-6, with D unresolved. V lost 2 bases and J lost 10, with 6 bases in between. CDR3 length: 12 amino acids. CDR1 SGHAT and CDR2 FQNNGV come from the germline V gene. The CDR3 protein is CASSLSVSPLHF. CDR3 nucleotide sequence: TGTGCCAGCAGCTTATCCGTATCACCCCTCCACTTT.

The CDR3 nucleotides are TGTGCCAGTAGTATATCAGGGAAGTCCTACGAGCAGTACTTC. Residues: CASSISGKSYEQYF. The gene calls are TRBV19 and TRBJ2-7; D may be TRBD1 (5 bases). The CDR3 length is 14 residues. V was pared by 2 bases and J by 1 base, with 9 bases between. From germline, CDR1 is LNHDA and CDR2 SQIVND (reference sequence).

This chain connects TRBV30 to TRBJ1-3; no definite D call. The CDR3 runs to 13 residues. The ends were cut back, 1 base at V and 0 bases at J, with 4 bases in the middle. Germline V gene lookup returns CDR1 GTSNPN and CDR2 SVGIG (reference sequence). Here the CDR3 reads CAWSGLSGNTIYF. The CDR3 nucleotides read TGTGCCTGGAGTGGTCTCTCTGGAAACACCATATATTTT. Combining the CDR3 with reference TRBV30 and TRBJ1-3 gives the whole variable domain SQTIHQWPATLVQPVGSPLSLECTVEGTSNPNLYWYRQAAGRGLQLLFYSVGIGQISSEVPQNLSASRPQDRQFILSSKKLLLSDSGFYLCAWSGLSGNTIYFGEGSWLTVV.